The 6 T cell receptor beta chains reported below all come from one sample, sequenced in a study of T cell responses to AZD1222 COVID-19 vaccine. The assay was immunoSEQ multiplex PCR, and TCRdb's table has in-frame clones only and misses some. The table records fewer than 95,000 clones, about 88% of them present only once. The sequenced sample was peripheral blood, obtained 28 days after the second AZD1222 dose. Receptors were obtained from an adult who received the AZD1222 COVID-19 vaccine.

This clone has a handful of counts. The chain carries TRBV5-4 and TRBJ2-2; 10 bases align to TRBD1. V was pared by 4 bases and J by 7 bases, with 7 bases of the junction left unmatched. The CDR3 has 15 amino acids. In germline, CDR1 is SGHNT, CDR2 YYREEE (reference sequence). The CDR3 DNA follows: TGTGCCAGCAGCAACCGACAGGGGGCTAACGGGGAGCTGTTTTTT. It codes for CASSNRQGANGELFF.

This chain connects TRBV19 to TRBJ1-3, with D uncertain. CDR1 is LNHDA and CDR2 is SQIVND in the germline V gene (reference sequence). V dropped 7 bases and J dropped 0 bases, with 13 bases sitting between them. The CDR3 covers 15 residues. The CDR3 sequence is CASKGLGISGNTIYF. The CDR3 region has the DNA TGTGCCAGTAAGGGTTTGGGGATCTCTGGAAACACCATATATTTT.

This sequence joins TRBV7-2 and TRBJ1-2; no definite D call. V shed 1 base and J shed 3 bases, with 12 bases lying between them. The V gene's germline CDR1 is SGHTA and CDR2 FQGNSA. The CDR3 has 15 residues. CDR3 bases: TGTGCCAGCAGCTTAGGACCGGCGAGGGACTATGGCTACACCTTC. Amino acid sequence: CASSLGPARDYGYTF.

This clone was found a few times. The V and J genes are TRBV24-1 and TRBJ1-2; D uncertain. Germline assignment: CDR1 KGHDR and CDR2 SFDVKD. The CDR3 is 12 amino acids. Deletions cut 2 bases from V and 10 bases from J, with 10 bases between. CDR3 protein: CATSDYRGLYTF. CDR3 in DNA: TGTGCCACCAGTGATTATAGAGGGCTCTACACCTTC.

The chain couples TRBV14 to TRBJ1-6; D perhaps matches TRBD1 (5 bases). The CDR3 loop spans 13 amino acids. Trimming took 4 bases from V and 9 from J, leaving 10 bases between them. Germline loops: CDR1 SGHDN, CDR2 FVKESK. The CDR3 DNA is TGTGCCAGCAGCCCCCACCAGGGTTCACCCCTCCACTTT. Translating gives CASSPHQGSPLHF.

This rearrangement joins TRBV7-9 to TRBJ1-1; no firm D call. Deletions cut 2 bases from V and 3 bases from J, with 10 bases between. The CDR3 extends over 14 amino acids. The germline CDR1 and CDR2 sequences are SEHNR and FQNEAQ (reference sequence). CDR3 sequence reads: CASSLFANHTEAFF. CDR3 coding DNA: TGTGCCAGCAGCTTATTTGCAAATCACACTGAAGCTTTCTTT.